This T cell receptor beta chain was recorded in a study of T cells after yellow fever vaccination. TCRdb called the 5' RACE reads again in MiXCR, with one record for every CDR3 protein. The table has some 300,000 distinct CDR3 sequences, 7% to 9% seen once. The sample holds a few counts of this clonotype. Its specificity is not known. V was pared by 7 bases and J by 5 bases, with 18 bases between. The CDR3 has 15 amino acids. Germline V gene data show CDR1 as SGHAT and CDR2 as FQNNGV. General study results and limits: Some clonotypes were seen in both the CD4 and the CD8 compartments. These made up a small share and likely arose from convergent recombination.

The receptor's source is a young man who received the YFV17D yellow fever vaccine. The sequencing here drew on PBMCs, taken roughly seven weeks after the first yellow fever vaccination. V gene TRBV11-2 combines with J gene TRBJ2-4, with D possibly being TRBD2 (7 bases). CDR3 residues: CASTEWGGPQNIQYF. CDR3 DNA sequence: TGTGCCAGCACCGAGTGGGGGGGCCCCCAAAACATTCAGTACTTC. Filled out from reference TRBV11-2 and TRBJ2-4, the complete variable domain reads EAGVAQSPRYKIIEKRQSVAFWCNPISGHATLYWYQQILGQGPKLLIQFQNNGVVDDSQLPKDRFSAERLKGVDSTLKIQPAKLEDSAVYLCASTEWGGPQNIQYFGAGTRLSVL.